A selection of T cell receptor beta chains follows, all from one sample in a study of shared clonotypes between healthy human individuals. Sequenced by immunoSEQ multiplex PCR; TCRdb stores in-frame clones only, minus some. The table records about 2.1 million clones, over 85% of them present only once. Sequenced sample: naive CD8+ T cells from PBMCs. These receptors were obtained from a man younger than 35 in good health. Some clones in this sample may be carry-over from other donors' samples. The CDR3 runs from the conserved cysteine through the conserved F or W. The order of the fields is J gene, V gene, D gene, clone size, CDR3 DNA, CDR3 protein. The D gene is left open where the match is weak. Some rows mark clone size as missing; the rest say once, few, many or name a class of expanded clone.

J: TRBJ2-7
V: TRBV10-3
D: TRBD2
size: NA
DNA: TGTGCCATCCGGACTAGCGGCTACGAGCAGTACTTC
CDR3: CAIRTSGYEQYF

J: TRBJ1-4
V: TRBV28
D: NA
size: NA
DNA: TGTGCCAGCAGTTTAGAGGGGGGCACTAATGAAAAACTGTTTTTT
CDR3: CASSLEGGTNEKLFF

J: TRBJ2-7
V: TRBV5-1
D: TRBD1
size: NA
DNA: TGCGCCAGCAGCTTAGGACAGGGCAATCGTTGGGAGCAGTACTTC
CDR3: CASSLGQGNRWEQYF

J: TRBJ1-1
V: TRBV27
D: NA
size: once
DNA: TGTGCCAGCTCGAGTTTCGCAGGGGCCACTGAAGCTTTCTTT
CDR3: CASSSFAGATEAFF

J: TRBJ2-7
V: TRBV19
D: TRBD2
size: NA
DNA: TGTGCCAGTAGTACACGGACTAGCGGGAGCTACGAGCAGTACTTC
CDR3: CASSTRTSGSYEQYF

J: TRBJ1-1
V: TRBV28
D: NA
size: NA
DNA: TGTGCCAGCAGTTTACCCAGGGAAGGTACTGAAGCTTTCTTT
CDR3: CASSLPREGTEAFF

J: TRBJ2-7
V: TRBV7-9
D: TRBD1
size: NA
DNA: TGTGCCAGCAGCACTCCCGAGGGGGCCGCTTCCTACGAGCAGTACTTC
CDR3: CASSTPEGAASYEQYF

J: TRBJ2-7
V: TRBV9
D: TRBD1
size: once
DNA: TGTGCCAGCAGCGCCGGACAGGGCCCCTACGAGCAGTACTTC
CDR3: CASSAGQGPYEQYF

J: TRBJ1-1
V: TRBV6-6
D: TRBD1
size: NA
DNA: TGTGCCAGCAGACCGACAGGGGGCCCGGCTCAGGCTTTCTTT
CDR3: CASRPTGGPAQAFF

J: TRBJ2-1
V: TRBV28
D: TRBD2
size: NA
DNA: TGTGCCAGCAGTGCACCCCCGCGGGAGGTTTCAAGCGATGAGCAGTTCTTC
CDR3: CASSAPPREVSSDEQFF

J: TRBJ2-1
V: TRBV9
D: TRBD1
size: NA
DNA: TGTGCCAGCAGCATAACACCGGGACAGGGGGCCAATGAGCAGTTCTTC
CDR3: CASSITPGQGANEQFF

J: TRBJ2-1
V: TRBV29-1
D: NA
size: NA
DNA: TGCAGCGTTATCAAAAGCGAGCAGTTCTTC
CDR3: CSVIKSEQFF

J: TRBJ2-7
V: TRBV27
D: TRBD2
size: NA
DNA: TGTGCCAGCAGGAGCGGGAGTCCCCACGAGCAGTACTTC
CDR3: CASRSGSPHEQYF

J: TRBJ2-1
V: TRBV7-9
D: NA
size: once
DNA: TGTGCCAGCAGCTTAGTTGTAGGTAACTACAATGAGCAGTTCTTC
CDR3: CASSLVVGNYNEQFF

J: TRBJ2-7
V: TRBV19
D: NA
size: NA
DNA: TGTGCCAGTAGTCTACGGGACACTTACTCCTACGAGCAGTACTTC
CDR3: CASSLRDTYSYEQYF

J: TRBJ1-2
V: TRBV2
D: NA
size: NA
DNA: TGTGCCTCAACTCGGGGTGGAGGTTCTCACTATGGCTACACCTTC
CDR3: CASTRGGGSHYGYTF

J: TRBJ2-2
V: TRBV9
D: NA
size: NA
DNA: TGTGCCAGCAGCGCTGGGGGGAACACCGGGGAGCTGTTTTTT
CDR3: CASSAGGNTGELFF

J: TRBJ2-1
V: TRBV7-9
D: TRBD2
size: NA
DNA: TGTGCCAGCAGCTCGCGGGAGTACAATGAGCAGTTCTTC
CDR3: CASSSREYNEQFF

J: TRBJ2-1
V: TRBV28
D: NA
size: NA
DNA: TGTGCCAGCAGTTTAGGATGGGATCCGTCCTACAATGAGCAGTTCTTC
CDR3: CASSLGWDPSYNEQFF

J: TRBJ1-5
V: TRBV9
D: NA
size: NA
DNA: TGTGCCAGCAGCGCGGACAGCTCCAATCAGCCCCAGCATTTT
CDR3: CASSADSSNQPQHF

J: TRBJ2-7
V: TRBV7-9
D: TRBD1
size: NA
DNA: TGTGCCAGCAGCTCTTTCCGGACAGGGGACTACGAGCAGTACTTC
CDR3: CASSSFRTGDYEQYF

J: TRBJ2-6
V: TRBV7-9
D: TRBD1
size: NA
DNA: TGTGCCAGCAGCCCACAGGGGGCTGGGGCCAACGTCCTGACTTTC
CDR3: CASSPQGAGANVLTF

J: TRBJ2-3
V: TRBV20-1
D: NA
size: NA
DNA: TGCAGCGCACCCGCAGATACGCAGTATTTT
CDR3: CSAPADTQYF